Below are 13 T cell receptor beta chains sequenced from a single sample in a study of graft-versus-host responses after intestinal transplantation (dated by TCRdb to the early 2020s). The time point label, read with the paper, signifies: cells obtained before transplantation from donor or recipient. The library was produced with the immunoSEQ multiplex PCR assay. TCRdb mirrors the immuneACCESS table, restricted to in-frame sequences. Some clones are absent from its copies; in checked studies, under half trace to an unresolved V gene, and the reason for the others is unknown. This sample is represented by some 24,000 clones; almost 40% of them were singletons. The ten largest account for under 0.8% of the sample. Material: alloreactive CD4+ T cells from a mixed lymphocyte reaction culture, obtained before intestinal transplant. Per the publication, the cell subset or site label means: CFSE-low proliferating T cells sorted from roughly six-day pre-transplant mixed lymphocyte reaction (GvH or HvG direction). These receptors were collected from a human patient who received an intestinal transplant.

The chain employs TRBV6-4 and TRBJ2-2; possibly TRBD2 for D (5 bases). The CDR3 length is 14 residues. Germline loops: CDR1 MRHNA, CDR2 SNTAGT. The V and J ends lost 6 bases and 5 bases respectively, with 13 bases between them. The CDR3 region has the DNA TGTGCCAGCAGCCTTGAGGGATGGACCGGGGAGCTGTTTTTT. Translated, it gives CASSLEGWTGELFF.

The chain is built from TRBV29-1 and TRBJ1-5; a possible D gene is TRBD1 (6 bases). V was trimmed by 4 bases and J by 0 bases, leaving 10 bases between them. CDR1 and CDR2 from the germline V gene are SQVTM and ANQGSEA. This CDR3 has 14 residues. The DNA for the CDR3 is TGCAGCGTTGGGACAGATTATAGCAATCAGCCCCAGCATTTT. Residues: CSVGTDYSNQPQHF.

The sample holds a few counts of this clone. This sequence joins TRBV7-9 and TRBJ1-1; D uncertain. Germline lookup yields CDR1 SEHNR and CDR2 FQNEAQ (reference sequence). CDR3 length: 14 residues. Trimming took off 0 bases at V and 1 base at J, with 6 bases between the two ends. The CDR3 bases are TGTGCCAGCAGCTTAGCTACGAGGAACACTGAAGCTTTCTTT. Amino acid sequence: CASSLATRNTEAFF.

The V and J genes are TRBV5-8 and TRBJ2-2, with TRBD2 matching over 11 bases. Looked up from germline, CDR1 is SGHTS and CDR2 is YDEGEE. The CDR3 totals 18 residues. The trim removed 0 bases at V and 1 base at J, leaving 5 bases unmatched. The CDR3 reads CASSLELLAGVNTGELFF. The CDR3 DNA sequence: TGTGCCAGCAGCTTGGAATTACTAGCGGGGGTGAACACCGGGGAGCTGTTTTTT.

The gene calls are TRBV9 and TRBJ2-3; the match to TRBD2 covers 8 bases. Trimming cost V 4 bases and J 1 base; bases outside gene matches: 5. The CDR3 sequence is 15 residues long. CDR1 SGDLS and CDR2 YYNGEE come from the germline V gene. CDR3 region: CASSPGRVGTDTQYF. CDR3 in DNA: TGTGCCAGCAGCCCCGGGAGGGTCGGCACAGATACGCAGTATTTT.

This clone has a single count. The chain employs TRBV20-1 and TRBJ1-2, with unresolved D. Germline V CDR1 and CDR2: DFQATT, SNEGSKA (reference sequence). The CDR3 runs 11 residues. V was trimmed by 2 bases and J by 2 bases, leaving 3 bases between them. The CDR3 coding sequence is TGCAGTGCTAGACAAAACTATGGCTACACCTTC. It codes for CSARQNYGYTF.

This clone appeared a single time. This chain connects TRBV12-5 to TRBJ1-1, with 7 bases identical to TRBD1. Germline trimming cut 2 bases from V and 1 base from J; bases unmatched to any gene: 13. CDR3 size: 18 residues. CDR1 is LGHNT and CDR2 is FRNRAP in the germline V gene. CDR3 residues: CASGLLNGQGGRNTEAFF. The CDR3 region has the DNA TGTGCTAGTGGTTTGTTAAACGGCCAGGGGGGCCGGAACACTGAAGCTTTCTTT.

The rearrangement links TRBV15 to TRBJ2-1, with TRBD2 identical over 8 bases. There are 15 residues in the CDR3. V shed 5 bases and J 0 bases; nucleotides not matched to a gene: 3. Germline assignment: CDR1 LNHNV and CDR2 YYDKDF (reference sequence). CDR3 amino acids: CATSRTSGSYNEQFF. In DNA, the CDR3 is TGTGCCACCAGCCGTACTAGCGGCTCCTACAATGAGCAGTTCTTC.

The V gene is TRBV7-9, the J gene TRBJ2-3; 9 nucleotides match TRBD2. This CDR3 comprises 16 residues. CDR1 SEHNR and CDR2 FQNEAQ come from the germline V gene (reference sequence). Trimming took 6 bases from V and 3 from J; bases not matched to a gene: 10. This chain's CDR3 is CASSFALAGFTDTQYF. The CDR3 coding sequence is TGTGCCAGCAGTTTTGCACTAGCGGGTTTTACAGATACGCAGTATTTT.

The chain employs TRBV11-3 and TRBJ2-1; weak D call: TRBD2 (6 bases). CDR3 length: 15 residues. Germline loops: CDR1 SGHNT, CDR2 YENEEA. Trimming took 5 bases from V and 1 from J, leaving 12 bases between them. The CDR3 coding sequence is TGTGCCAGCAGCCCCCCGGGACTTTCCTACAATGAGCAGTTCTTC. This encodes CASSPPGLSYNEQFF. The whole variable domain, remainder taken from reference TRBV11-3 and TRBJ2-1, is EAGVVQSPRYKIIEKKQPVAFWCNPISGHNTLYWYLQNLGQGPELLIRYENEEAVDDSQLPKDRFSAERLKGVDSTLKIQPAELGDSAVYLCASSPPGLSYNEQFFGPGTRLTVL.

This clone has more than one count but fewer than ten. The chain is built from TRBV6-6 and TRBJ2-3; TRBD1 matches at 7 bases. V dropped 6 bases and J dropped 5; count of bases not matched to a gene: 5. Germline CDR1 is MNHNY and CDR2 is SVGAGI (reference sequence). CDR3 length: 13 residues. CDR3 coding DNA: TGTGCCAGCAGGGACGGGGACAGAGATACGCAGTATTTT. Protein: CASRDGDRDTQYF.

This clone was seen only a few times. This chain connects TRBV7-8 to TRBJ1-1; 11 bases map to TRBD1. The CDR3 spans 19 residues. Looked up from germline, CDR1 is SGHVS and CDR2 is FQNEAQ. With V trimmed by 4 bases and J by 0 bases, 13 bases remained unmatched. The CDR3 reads CASSSFGAGTGGMNTEAFF. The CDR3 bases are TGTGCCAGCAGCTCCTTTGGGGCTGGGACAGGGGGTATGAACACTGAAGCTTTCTTT. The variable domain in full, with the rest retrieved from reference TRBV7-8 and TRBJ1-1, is GAGVSQSPRYKVAKRGQDVALRCDPISGHVSLFWYQQALGQGPEFLTYFQNEAQLDKSGLPSDRFFAERPEGSVSTLKIQRTQQEDSAVYLCASSSFGAGTGGMNTEAFFGQGTRLTVV.

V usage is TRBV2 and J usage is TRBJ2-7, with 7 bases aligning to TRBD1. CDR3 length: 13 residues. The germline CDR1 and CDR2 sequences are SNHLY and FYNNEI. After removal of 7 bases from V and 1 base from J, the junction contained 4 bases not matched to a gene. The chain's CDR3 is CASTWTGSYEQYF. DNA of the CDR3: TGTGCCAGCACGTGGACAGGTTCCTACGAGCAGTACTTC.